The 17 T cell receptor beta chains in this list originate from one sample, sequenced in a study of cytomegalovirus exposure and HLA in healthy donors. Vbeta (60) and Jbeta (13) primers were used in the PCR. Sequencing was performed with immunoSEQ multiplex PCR; in TCRdb, only in-frame clones are kept and a portion is missing. There are around 210,000 clones in the sample, with roughly 1.1% held by the top ten. The sequenced sample was PBMCs. These receptor sequences come from a girl aged 2-10 years in good health and CMV-seropositive.

The V gene is TRBV25-1, the J gene TRBJ1-1; no definite D call. CDR1 MGHDK and CDR2 SYGVNS come from the germline V gene. The CDR3 length is 13 residues. Deletions cut 5 bases from V and 1 base from J, with 8 bases between. The CDR3 loop is CASSQQWNTEAFF. In DNA, the CDR3 is TGTGCCAGCAGTCAACAGTGGAACACTGAAGCTTTCTTT.

The chain recombines TRBV29-1 with TRBJ2-3; D gene unclear. The CDR3 is 13 residues long. Germline V gene data show CDR1 as SQVTM and CDR2 as ANQGSEA. V lost 5 bases and J 2 bases, leaving 11 bases between the germline ends. The CDR3 sequence is CSVNLADTDTQYF. In nucleotides, the CDR3 is TGCAGCGTTAATTTGGCGGACACAGATACGCAGTATTTT.

The V call is TRBV29-1, the J call TRBJ1-2, with a weak D call TRBD1 (6 bases). V gave up 2 bases and J gave up 4 bases, with 14 bases separating them. CDR1 and CDR2 from the germline V gene are SQVTM and ANQGSEA. CDR3 length: 14 residues. CDR3 bases: TGCAGCGTTGAAACTCAGGGGCGTAGCTATGGCTACACCTTC. Its protein is CSVETQGRSYGYTF.

The chain employs TRBV5-1 and TRBJ2-7, with 7 bases identical to TRBD1. The CDR3 length is 16 residues. The junction had 9 bases not matched to a gene; V was cut back by 1 base and J by 2 bases. Germline loops: CDR1 SGHRS, CDR2 YFSETQ. The CDR3 DNA sequence: TGCGCCAGCAGCTTGTCGCAGGGGGACAAACCCTACGAGCAGTACTTC. Amino acids: CASSLSQGDKPYEQYF.

The genes are TRBV19 and TRBJ2-1, with 12 bases aligning to TRBD2. The CDR3 contains 16 residues. Germline-derived CDR1 and CDR2 are LNHDA and SQIVND (reference sequence). Trimming at V came to 1 base and at J to 6 bases, leaving 4 bases not matched to a gene. The CDR3 loop is CASSIATSGSANEQFF. CDR3 in DNA: TGTGCCAGTAGTATAGCGACTAGCGGGAGTGCCAATGAGCAGTTCTTC.

This CDR3 is CASRPSIAGNNEQFF. The CDR3 DNA reads as TGTGCCAGCAGGCCCTCCATAGCGGGGAACAATGAGCAGTTCTTC. V usage is TRBV7-3 and J usage is TRBJ2-1, with 8 positions matching TRBD2. This CDR3 is 15 amino acids long. Germline trimming cut 6 bases from V and 5 bases from J; bases unmatched to any gene: 9. The germline V gene has CDR1 SGHTA and CDR2 FQGTGA.

CDR3 residues: CASTETRGNNSPLHF. DNA for the CDR3: TGTGCCAGCACCGAAACCCGGGGAAATAATTCACCCCTCCACTTT. The chain uses TRBV27 and TRBJ1-6; D remains unclear. Germline values: CDR1 MNHEY, CDR2 SMNVEV (reference sequence). The CDR3 length is 15 residues. The germline V and J ends were trimmed by 7 bases and 5 bases, with 15 bases remaining between them.

This rearrangement joins TRBV27 to TRBJ2-1, with 7 bases identical to TRBD1. CDR3 length: 15 residues. CDR1 is MNHEY, CDR2 SMNVEV, per germline (reference sequence). V lost 1 base to trimming and J lost 8 bases; unmatched junction nucleotides: 8. The DNA for the CDR3 is TGTGCCAGCAGTTTATTCGCGGACAGGATGGATGAGCAGTTCTTC. Protein product: CASSLFADRMDEQFF.

The chain employs TRBV4-2 and TRBJ1-5; 11 bases are shared with TRBD1. The CDR3 length is 17 residues. From germline, CDR1 is LGHNA and CDR2 YNFKEQ. Trimming took 2 bases from V and 5 from J; bases not matched to a gene: 8. The CDR3 sequence is CASSQSGTGGKDQPQHF. The CDR3 nucleotides are TGTGCCAGCAGCCAATCCGGGACAGGGGGGAAGGATCAGCCCCAGCATTTT.

V is TRBV10-3 and J is TRBJ2-1; the match to TRBD2 covers 10 bases. CDR1 is ENHRY, CDR2 SYGVKD, per germline. This CDR3 contains 16 residues. J gave up 4 bases and V 6 bases, and 9 bases lay outside the gene matches. CDR3 DNA: TGTGCCATCAGCCGAGCTAGCGGGAGCTCGTACAATGAGCAGTTCTTC. This sequence encodes CAISRASGSSYNEQFF.

CDR3 in amino acids: CASSALQSLAYEQYF. CDR3 coding DNA: TGTGCCAGCAGCGCCCTACAGTCCCTGGCCTACGAGCAGTACTTC. V usage is TRBV7-8 and J usage is TRBJ2-7; D unresolved. The CDR3 is made up of 15 amino acids. The germline V gene has CDR1 SGHVS and CDR2 FQNEAQ. The V gene lost 5 bases and the J gene lost 2 bases, with 16 bases spanning the gap.

V usage is TRBV2 and J usage is TRBJ1-1; D perhaps matches TRBD1 (6 bases). The CDR3 consists of 13 residues. With 4 bases removed from V and 1 base from J, the gap between germline ends came to 7 bases. CDR1 is SNHLY, CDR2 FYNNEI, per germline. CDR3 DNA sequence: TGTGCCAGCAGTGGGACAGCGAACACTGAAGCTTTCTTT. The encoded protein is CASSGTANTEAFF.

V and J are TRBV27 and TRBJ1-1, with TRBD1 identical over 9 bases. CDR1 and CDR2 from the germline V gene are MNHEY and SMNVEV (reference sequence). The CDR3 is 15 amino acids. V lost 0 bases to trimming and J lost 3 bases; unmatched junction nucleotides: 2. CDR3 sequence: CASSLSRQGDTEAFF. The CDR3 coding sequence is TGTGCCAGCAGTTTATCACGACAGGGGGACACTGAAGCTTTCTTT.

The chain carries TRBV7-8 and TRBJ2-1; D remains ambiguous. Germline loops: CDR1 SGHVS, CDR2 FQNEAQ. The CDR3 runs to 16 residues. Trimming took 3 bases from V and 3 from J, leaving 15 bases between them. The CDR3 loop is CASSFARLTFYNEQFF. The CDR3 nucleotides are TGTGCCAGCAGCTTTGCCCGACTTACCTTCTACAATGAGCAGTTCTTC. The full variable domain, its missing parts supplied by reference TRBV7-8 and TRBJ2-1, is GAGVSQSPRYKVAKRGQDVALRCDPISGHVSLFWYQQALGQGPEFLTYFQNEAQLDKSGLPSDRFFAERPEGSVSTLKIQRTQQEDSAVYLCASSFARLTFYNEQFFGPGTRLTVL.

The J gene is TRBJ1-2, the V gene TRBV20-1, with D perhaps matching TRBD1 (6 bases). The CDR3 length is 11 residues. Deletions cut 1 base from V and 9 bases from J, with 9 bases between. CDR1 and CDR2 from the germline V gene are DFQATT and SNEGSKA (reference sequence). The chain's CDR3 is CSARARGSYTF. The CDR3, as DNA: TGCAGTGCTAGAGCCAGGGGCAGCTACACCTTC.

The chain recombines TRBV10-3 with TRBJ1-5, with 9 nucleotides matching TRBD1. The junction had 3 bases not matched to a gene; V was cut back by 3 bases and J by 0 bases. The CDR3 consists of 16 residues. Germline loops: CDR1 ENHRY, CDR2 SYGVKD. CDR3 DNA sequence: TGTGCCATCAGTGAACGGACAGGGGATAGCAATCAGCCCCAGCATTTT. Translation: CAISERTGDSNQPQHF.

The V call is TRBV7-9, the J call TRBJ2-3; 11 nucleotides line up with TRBD2. The CDR3 loop spans 17 amino acids. V lost 5 bases to trimming and J lost 3 bases; unmatched junction nucleotides: 10. CDR1 and CDR2 from the germline V gene are SEHNR and FQNEAQ (reference sequence). The CDR3 coding sequence is TGTGCCAGCAGCCTCGGCGGTAGCGGGAGGGTGACAGATACGCAGTATTTT. It codes for CASSLGGSGRVTDTQYF.